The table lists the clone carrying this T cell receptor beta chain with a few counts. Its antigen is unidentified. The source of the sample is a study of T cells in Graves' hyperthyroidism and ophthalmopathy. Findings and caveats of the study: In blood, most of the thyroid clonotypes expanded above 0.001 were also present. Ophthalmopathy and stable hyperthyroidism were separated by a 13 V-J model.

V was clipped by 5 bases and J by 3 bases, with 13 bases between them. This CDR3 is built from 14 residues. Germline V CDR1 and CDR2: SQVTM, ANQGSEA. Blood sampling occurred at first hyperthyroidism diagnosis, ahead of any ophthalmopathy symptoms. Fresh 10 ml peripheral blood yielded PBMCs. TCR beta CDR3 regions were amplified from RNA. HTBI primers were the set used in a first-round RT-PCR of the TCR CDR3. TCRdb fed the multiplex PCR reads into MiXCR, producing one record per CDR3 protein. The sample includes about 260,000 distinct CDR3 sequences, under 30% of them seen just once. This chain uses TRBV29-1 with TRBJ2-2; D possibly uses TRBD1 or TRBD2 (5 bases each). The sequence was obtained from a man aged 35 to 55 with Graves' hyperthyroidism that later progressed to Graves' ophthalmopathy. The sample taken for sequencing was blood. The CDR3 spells CSVRDPDHTGELFF. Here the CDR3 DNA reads TGCAGCGTTCGGGACCCAGACCACACCGGGGAGCTGTTTTTT.